One sample yielded the 5 T cell receptor beta chains listed below, sequenced in a study of cytomegalovirus exposure and HLA in healthy donors (dated by TCRdb to about 2017). Libraries were prepared through the immunoSEQ multiplex PCR assay. For the multiplex PCR, a mixture combining 60 forward primers for TCR Vbeta segments and 13 reverse primers for TCR Jbeta segments was used. The immuneACCESS repertoire file appears here via TCRdb, limited to in-frame rearrangements. These files lack a portion of the clones; in checked studies, under half of the deficit traces to unresolved V genes, and the cause of the others is not known. The sample table lists about 93,000 clones, around 80% of them with a count of one. In total, the top ten clones hold around 7% of the sample. The source material was PBMCs. The origin of the receptors is a man aged 25 to 40 in good health and CMV-seronegative.

This rearrangement joins TRBV5-4 to TRBJ1-6, with TRBD1 matching over 9 bases. V shed 4 bases, J shed 8 bases, and the junction held 10 bases outside the gene matches. Looked up from germline, CDR1 is SGHNT and CDR2 is YYREEE (reference sequence). The CDR3 is 16 residues long. The CDR3 loop is CASSTATGGLDSPLHF. Here the CDR3 DNA reads TGTGCCAGCAGCACCGCGACAGGGGGTTTGGATTCACCCCTCCACTTT.

This clone was counted a few times. The rearrangement uses TRBV7-2 and TRBJ2-2; 10 nucleotides agree with TRBD2. Germline CDR1 and CDR2: SGHTA and FQGNSA. V shed 5 bases, J shed 4 bases, and the junction held 7 bases outside the gene matches. The CDR3 covers 16 residues. The CDR3 coding sequence is TGTGCCAGCAGCCCCCGACTAGCGGGTTCCACCGGGGAGCTGTTTTTT. This translates into CASSPRLAGSTGELFF.

This clone was seen a few times. This chain uses TRBV6-5 with TRBJ1-3, with D unclear. The CDR3 is 15 amino acids. Trimming removed 6 bases at V and 3 bases at J, with 15 bases between. CDR1 and CDR2 (germline): MNHEY, SVGAGI. As DNA, the CDR3 is TGTGCCAGCAGACCTACCTCGGGTTTTGGAAACACCATATATTTT. It encodes CASRPTSGFGNTIYF.

The J gene is TRBJ2-7, the V gene TRBV7-8, with D perhaps TRBD1 (7 bases). Trimming stripped 6 bases from V and 2 bases from J, with 14 bases between. CDR1 is SGHVS, CDR2 FQNEAQ, per germline. The CDR3 sequence is 14 residues long. The CDR3 here is CASSGAGGPYEQYF. The CDR3 DNA sequence: TGTGCCAGCAGTGGAGCAGGGGGGCCCTACGAGCAGTACTTC.

The V call is TRBV30, the J call TRBJ2-1, with 8 positions matching TRBD2. This CDR3 is built from 17 residues. Germline values: CDR1 GTSNPN, CDR2 SVGIG (reference sequence). V lost 1 base to trimming and J lost 0 bases; unmatched junction nucleotides: 8. CDR3 residues: CAWSELPSGSSYNEQFF. The DNA for the CDR3 is TGTGCCTGGAGTGAGCTCCCGAGCGGGAGCTCCTACAATGAGCAGTTCTTC.